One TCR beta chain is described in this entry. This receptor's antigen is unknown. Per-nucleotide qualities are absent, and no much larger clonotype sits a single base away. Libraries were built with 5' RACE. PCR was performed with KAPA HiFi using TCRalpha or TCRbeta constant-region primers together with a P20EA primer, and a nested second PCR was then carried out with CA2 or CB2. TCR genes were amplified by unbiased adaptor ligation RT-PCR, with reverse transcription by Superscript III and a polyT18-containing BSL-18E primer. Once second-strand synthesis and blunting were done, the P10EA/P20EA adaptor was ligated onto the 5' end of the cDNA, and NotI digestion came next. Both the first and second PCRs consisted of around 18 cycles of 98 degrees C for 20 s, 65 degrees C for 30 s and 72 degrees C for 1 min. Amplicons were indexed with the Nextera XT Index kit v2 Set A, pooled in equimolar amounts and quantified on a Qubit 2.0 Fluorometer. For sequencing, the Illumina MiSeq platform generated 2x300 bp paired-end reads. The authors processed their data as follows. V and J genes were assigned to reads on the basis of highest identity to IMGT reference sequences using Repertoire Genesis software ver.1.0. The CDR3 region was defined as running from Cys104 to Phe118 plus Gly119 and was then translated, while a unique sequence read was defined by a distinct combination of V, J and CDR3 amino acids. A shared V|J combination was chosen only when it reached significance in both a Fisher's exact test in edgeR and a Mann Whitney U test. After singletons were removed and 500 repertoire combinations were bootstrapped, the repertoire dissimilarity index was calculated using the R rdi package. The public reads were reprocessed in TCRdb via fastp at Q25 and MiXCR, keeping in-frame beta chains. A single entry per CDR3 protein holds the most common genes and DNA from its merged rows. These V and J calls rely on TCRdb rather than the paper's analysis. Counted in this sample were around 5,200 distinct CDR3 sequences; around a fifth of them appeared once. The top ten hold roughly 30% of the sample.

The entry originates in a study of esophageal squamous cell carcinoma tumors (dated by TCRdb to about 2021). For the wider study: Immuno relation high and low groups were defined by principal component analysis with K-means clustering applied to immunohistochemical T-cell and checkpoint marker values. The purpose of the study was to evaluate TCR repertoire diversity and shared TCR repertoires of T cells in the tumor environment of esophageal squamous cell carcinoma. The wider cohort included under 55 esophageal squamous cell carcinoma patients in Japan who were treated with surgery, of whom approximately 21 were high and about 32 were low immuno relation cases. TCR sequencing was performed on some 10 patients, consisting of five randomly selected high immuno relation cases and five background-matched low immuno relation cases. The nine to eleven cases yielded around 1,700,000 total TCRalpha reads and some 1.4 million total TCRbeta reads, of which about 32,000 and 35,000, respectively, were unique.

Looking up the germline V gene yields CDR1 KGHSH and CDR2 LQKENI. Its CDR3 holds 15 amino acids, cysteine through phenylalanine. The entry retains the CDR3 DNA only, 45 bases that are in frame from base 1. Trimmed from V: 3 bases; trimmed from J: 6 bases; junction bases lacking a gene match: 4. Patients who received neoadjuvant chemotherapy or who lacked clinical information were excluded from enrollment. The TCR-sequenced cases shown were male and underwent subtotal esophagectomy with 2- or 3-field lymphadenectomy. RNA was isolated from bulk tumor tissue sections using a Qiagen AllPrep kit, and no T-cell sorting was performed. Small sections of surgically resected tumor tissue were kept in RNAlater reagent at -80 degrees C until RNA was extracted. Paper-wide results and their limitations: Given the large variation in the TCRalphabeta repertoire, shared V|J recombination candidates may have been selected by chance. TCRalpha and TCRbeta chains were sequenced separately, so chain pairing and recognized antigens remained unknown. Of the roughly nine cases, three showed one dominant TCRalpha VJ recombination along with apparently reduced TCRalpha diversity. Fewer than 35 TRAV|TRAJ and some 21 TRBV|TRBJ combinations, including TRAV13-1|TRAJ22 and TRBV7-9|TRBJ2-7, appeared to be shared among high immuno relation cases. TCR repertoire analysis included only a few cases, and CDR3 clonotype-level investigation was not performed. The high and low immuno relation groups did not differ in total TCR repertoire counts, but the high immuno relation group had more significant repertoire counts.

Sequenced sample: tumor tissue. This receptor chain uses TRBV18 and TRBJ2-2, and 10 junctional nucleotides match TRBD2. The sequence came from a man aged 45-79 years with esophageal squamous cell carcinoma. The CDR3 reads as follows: CASSPTSGISGELFF. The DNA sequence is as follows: TGTGCCAGCTCACCCACTAGCGGGATTTCCGGGGAGCTGTTTTTT.